The following is a T cell receptor beta chain sequence with its context. This CDR3 spans 15 amino acids. CDR1 is SEHNR and CDR2 is FQNEAQ in the germline V gene (reference sequence). V dropped 5 bases and J dropped 4; count of bases not matched to a gene: 8. These data are taken from a study of T cell repertoires in cytomegalovirus infection. TCRdb recomputed calls from the reads with MiXCR, one row per CDR3 protein. The table includes roughly 630,000 distinct CDR3 sequences, 20% to 25% detected once. Sequencing used CD8+ T cells from PBMCs. The clonotype originates from a human donor in good health (CMV status not recorded). Some clones in this sample may be carry-over from other donors' samples. The rearrangement joins TRBV7-9 to TRBJ2-3; TRBD1 matches at 8 bases. The CDR3 region is CASSPANRGADTQYF. In DNA, the CDR3 is TGTGCCAGCAGCCCAGCGAACAGGGGGGCAGATACGCAGTATTTT.